This T cell receptor (beta chain) derives from a study of CD8+ T cells in alopecia areata. Study results and caveats: Alopecia totalis/universalis scalp especially showed more expanded CD8+ clones than normal scalp. Alphabeta T cells residing in normal skin are also sequenced in scalp samples.

The length of the CDR3 is 13 residues. This clone was seen a few times. Antigen: not known. CD4+ and CD8+ T cells were sorted from PBMCs. Isolated RNA was reverse transcribed into cDNA used as the sequencing template. Produced via immunoSEQ multiplex PCR; TCRdb's table is partial and in-frame only. The table records more than 100,000 clones, roughly half of them present only once. This sequence was found in a human donor in good health. The chain recombines TRBV21-1 with TRBJ2-7; the DNA was not used to check the table's D call, TRBD2. TRBV21-1 is annotated as a pseudogene. Sequencing was carried out using CD4+ T cells sorted from blood. The DNA for the CDR3 is TGTGCCAGCAGTGGCGGGAGCTCCTACGAGCAGTACTTC. This translates into CASSGGSSYEQYF.